This TCR beta chain was recovered during a study of shared clonotypes between healthy human individuals. Study overall: Per donor, CD8 memory used one plate, CD8 naive used two, CD4 memory used three and CD4 naive used three.

Findings and limits, study-wide: What naive subsets generally showed was a larger estimated richness than memory subsets showed.

V lost 2 bases and J lost 1, with 6 bases in between. CDR3 length: 13 amino acids. Looked up from germline, CDR1 is SEHNR and CDR2 is FQNEAQ (reference sequence). Regarding this clone: What it binds is unknown.

All participating donors were Caucasian adults from Nashville, Tennessee. Sorted-subset replicate PCR reactions were performed with approximately 200 ng DNA, corresponding to 30,000 to 35,000 T cell genomes. Profiling relied on immunoSEQ multiplex PCR, and the TCRdb table lists in-frame clones only, not all of them. Among fewer than 1.6 million clones listed, 98% were seen once. The chain couples TRBV7-9 to TRBJ2-7; weak D call: TRBD1 (5 bases). Material for sequencing was naive CD4+ T cells sorted from blood. Subset: CD45RA+ positively selected. This receptor was taken from a man aged 30 to 39 in good health. The CDR3 loop is CASSLPGSYEQYF. The CDR3 nucleotides are TGTGCCAGCAGCTTACCAGGGTCCTACGAGCAGTACTTC.